One and the same sample provided the 30 T cell receptor beta chains below, sequenced in a study of CD8+ T cells in alopecia areata. Specified treatment: oral pan-JAK inhibitor, 5-10 mg twice daily. Sequencing used cDNA as its template, made by extracting RNA and reverse transcribing it. The data were produced by immunoSEQ multiplex PCR, yet TCRdb's version contains in-frame clones alone and is incomplete. The profile covers over 150,000 clones, with around three fifths appearing a single time and around an eighth taken by the ten largest. This sample comprised CD8+ T cells sorted from blood, obtained at week 24, from a patient treated with tofacitinib. Source of these receptors: a human donor with alopecia areata.

CDR3: CATSRVTGDYGYTF. In nucleotides, the CDR3 is TGTGCCACCAGCAGAGTAACCGGGGACTATGGCTACACCTTC. This sequence joins TRBV15 and TRBJ1-2; D is uncertain. V dropped 1 base and J dropped 3 bases, with 9 bases sitting between them. CDR1 and CDR2 (germline): LNHNV, YYDKDF (reference sequence). The CDR3 totals 14 residues.

The chain employs TRBV19 and TRBJ1-1, with D possibly TRBD1 on 5 matching bases. There are 14 residues in the CDR3. V was trimmed by 3 bases and J by 3 bases, leaving 11 bases between them. The germline CDR1 and CDR2 sequences are LNHDA and SQIVND (reference sequence). CDR3 DNA: TGTGCCAGTAGTATCTGGCAGGGTGACACTGAAGCTTTCTTT. Amino acid sequence: CASSIWQGDTEAFF.

On this clone itself: Different DNA sequences within this sample yield the same CDR3. The V gene is TRBV29-1, the J gene TRBJ2-1; weak D call: TRBD1 (6 bases). The CDR3 covers 13 residues. V lost 6 bases and J 0 bases, leaving 9 bases between the germline ends. Germline CDR1 SQVTM, CDR2 ANQGSEA. Here the CDR3 DNA reads TGCAGCGTCCTAGGGGGCTCCTACAATGAGCAGTTCTTC. This codes for CSVLGGSYNEQFF.

In its sample, this clone was seen a few times. The chain links TRBV5-1 to TRBJ1-1; 7 positions agree with TRBD1. V trimming: 3 bases; J trimming: 4 bases; junction bases outside the gene matches: 3. The CDR3 length is 13 residues. The germline CDR1 and CDR2 sequences are SGHRS and YFSETQ. The CDR3 coding sequence is TGCGCCAGCAGCTCGCAGGGGGGCACTGAAGCTTTCTTT. Protein sequence: CASSSQGGTEAFF.

The chain uses TRBV29-1 and TRBJ1-1, with D possibly matching TRBD1 (5 bases). The CDR3 covers 17 residues. Trimming pared 3 bases from V and 0 bases from J, leaving 20 bases between. Germline CDR1 and CDR2: SQVTM and ANQGSEA. The CDR3 sequence: CSVEGGHTEVMNTEAFF. The CDR3 DNA sequence: TGCAGCGTTGAGGGCGGACACACAGAGGTCATGAACACTGAAGCTTTCTTT.

A few counts support this clone. V is TRBV7-9 and J is TRBJ1-6, with unresolved D. In germline, CDR1 is SEHNR, CDR2 FQNEAQ (reference sequence). CDR3 length: 12 residues. Trimming removed 5 bases at V and 13 bases at J, with 12 bases between. In DNA, the CDR3 is TGTGCCAGCAGCCCCCCCATGTCGCCCCTCCACTTT. The encoded protein is CASSPPMSPLHF.

The chain is built from TRBV13 and TRBJ2-1; possible D gene TRBD1, 6 bases. Germline assignment: CDR1 PRHDT and CDR2 FYEKMQ (reference sequence). Trimming took off 5 bases at V and 9 bases at J, with 11 bases between the two ends. The CDR3 has 12 amino acids. The CDR3 loop is CASSHRDPEQFF. CDR3 coding DNA: TGTGCCAGCAGCCACAGGGATCCTGAGCAGTTCTTC.

V usage is TRBV10-2 and J usage is TRBJ2-7; D gene uncertain. Germline CDR1 reads WSHSY; CDR2 reads SAAADI. The length of the CDR3 is 11 residues. V dropped 8 bases and J dropped 6 bases, with 11 bases sitting between them. CDR3 protein: CASGGDGEQYF. In DNA, the CDR3 is TGCGCCAGCGGTGGTGATGGCGAGCAGTACTTC.

The rearrangement links TRBV5-1 to TRBJ2-1; 7 bases are a match to TRBD1. J lost 7 bases, V lost 0 bases, and 7 bases had no gene match. The CDR3 extends over 15 amino acids. The germline CDR1 and CDR2 sequences are SGHRS and YFSETQ. DNA for the CDR3: TGCGCCAGCAGCTTGGTAGGGGGCATGCGGAATGAGCAGTTCTTC. Amino acid sequence: CASSLVGGMRNEQFF.

This rearrangement joins TRBV30 to TRBJ2-1; the match to TRBD2 covers 14 bases. V shed 1 base and J 5 bases; nucleotides not matched to a gene: 19. Germline-derived CDR1 and CDR2 are GTSNPN and SVGIG (reference sequence). The CDR3 has 21 residues. The CDR3 nucleotides are TGTGCCTGGAGTGGAGTGGTAGGACTAGCGGGGGGAGTCATTACGAACAATGAGCAGTTCTTC. Translating gives CAWSGVVGLAGGVITNNEQFF.

CDR3 nucleotide sequence: TGTGCCAGCAGTGATGGTGGCAATGAGCAGTTCTTC. Residues: CASSDGGNEQFF. The rearrangement uses TRBV25-1 and TRBJ2-1; D gene uncertain. The CDR3 extends over 12 amino acids. Looked up from germline, CDR1 is MGHDK and CDR2 is SYGVNS. The ends were cut back, 3 bases at V and 6 bases at J, with 6 bases in the middle.

A few counts support this clone. The chain recombines TRBV4-1 with TRBJ1-2, with D unclear. Germline V gene lookup returns CDR1 MGHRA and CDR2 YSYEKL. Trimming took 1 base from V and 6 from J, leaving 9 bases between them. The CDR3 covers 13 residues. The CDR3: CASSQVYSDGYTF. The CDR3, as DNA: TGCGCCAGCAGCCAAGTCTATAGCGATGGCTACACCTTC.

The genes are TRBV11-3 and TRBJ2-7; 9 positions match TRBD1. Unmatched junction bases numbered 4, after V lost 4 bases and J lost 3 bases. There are 14 residues in the CDR3. Germline V gives CDR1 SGHNT, CDR2 YENEEA. This CDR3 reads CASSSRDRVYEQYF. The CDR3 bases are TGTGCCAGCAGCTCCCGGGACAGGGTCTACGAGCAGTACTTC.

The chain couples TRBV2 to TRBJ2-5; D call uncertain. CDR1 is SNHLY and CDR2 is FYNNEI in the germline V gene. This CDR3 contains 15 residues. The V and J ends lost 4 bases and 2 bases respectively, with 14 bases between them. This CDR3 is CASSGERSAQETQYF. The CDR3 DNA follows: TGTGCCAGCAGTGGGGAAAGGTCAGCTCAAGAGACCCAGTACTTC. The complete variable domain, with remaining parts taken from reference TRBV2 and TRBJ2-5, reads EPEVTQTPSHQVTQMGQEVILRCVPISNHLYFYWYRQILGQKVEFLVSFYNNEISEKSEIFDDQFSVERPDGSNFTLKIRSTKLEDSAMYFCASSGERSAQETQYFGPGTRLLVL.

Only one count was recorded for this clone. The chain recombines TRBV25-1 with TRBJ2-3; tentative D call: TRBD1 (6 bases). V was clipped by 5 bases and J by 0 bases, with 12 bases between them. The CDR3 has 15 amino acids. From germline, CDR1 is MGHDK and CDR2 SYGVNS. The CDR3 region has the DNA TGTGCCAGCAGTAACCCGGACAGTAGCACAGATACGCAGTATTTT. Translated: CASSNPDSSTDTQYF. The variable domain in full, with the rest retrieved from reference TRBV25-1 and TRBJ2-3, is EADIYQTPRYLVIGTGKKITLECSQTMGHDKMYWYQQDPGMELHLIHYSYGVNSTEKGDLSSESTVSRIRTEHFPLTLESARPSHTSQYLCASSNPDSSTDTQYFGPGTRLTVL.

This chain uses TRBV2 with TRBJ1-5; D not certain. V lost 3 bases, J lost 0 bases, and 9 bases lay in between. CDR1 and CDR2 from the germline V gene are SNHLY and FYNNEI. This CDR3 spans 15 amino acids. The CDR3 region is CASSEFGNSNQPQHF. CDR3 coding DNA: TGTGCCAGCAGTGAGTTTGGCAATAGCAATCAGCCCCAGCATTTT.

J is TRBJ2-7 and V is TRBV5-1, with D possibly matching TRBD1 (6 bases). The CDR3 has 14 amino acids. Deletions cut 1 base from V and 4 bases from J, with 12 bases between. Germline V lookup: CDR1 SGHRS, CDR2 YFSETQ. The CDR3 spells CASSLSGGEYEQYF. The CDR3 nucleotides read TGCGCCAGCAGCTTGTCTGGGGGCGAATACGAGCAGTACTTC. The whole variable domain, filled in from reference TRBV5-1 and TRBJ2-7, reads KAGVTQTPRYLIKTRGQQVTLSCSPISGHRSVSWYQQTPGQGLQFLFEYFSETQRNKGNFPGRFSGRQFSNSRSEMNVSTLELGDSALYLCASSLSGGEYEQYFGPGTRLTVT.

The CDR3 reads CASSRVGGDEQYF. CDR3 DNA: TGTGCCAGTAGTCGTGTCGGGGGGGACGAGCAGTACTTC. The rearrangement links TRBV19 to TRBJ2-7; 8 nucleotides line up with TRBD2. This CDR3 is 13 amino acids long. V lost 5 bases to trimming and J lost 5 bases; unmatched junction nucleotides: 5. Germline loops: CDR1 LNHDA, CDR2 SQIVND (reference sequence).

The chain is built from TRBV7-6 and TRBJ2-7; the match to TRBD1 covers 9 bases. The CDR3 extends over 15 amino acids. V gave up 4 bases and J gave up 2 bases; unmatched junction bases: 6. The germline gives CDR1 SGHVS, CDR2 FNYEAQ. In DNA, the CDR3 is TGTGCCAGCAGCTCCGGGACAGGGAGTACCTACGAGCAGTACTTC. This encodes CASSSGTGSTYEQYF.

The chain has TRBV30 and TRBJ1-4; no reliable D call. CDR1 is GTSNPN, CDR2 SVGIG, per germline (reference sequence). Trimming shortened V by 2 bases and J by 7 bases, and 11 bases separated the two germline ends. The CDR3 loop spans 13 amino acids. The chain's CDR3 is CAWSPHPGEKLFF. In nucleotides, the CDR3 is TGTGCCTGGAGTCCCCATCCTGGTGAAAAACTGTTTTTT.

This clone was seen a single time. The chain carries TRBV2 and TRBJ1-1, with 7 positions matching TRBD1. CDR1 SNHLY and CDR2 FYNNEI come from the germline V gene. This CDR3 has 16 amino acids. The V and J ends lost 3 bases and 2 bases, in that order; junction bases with no gene match: 9. CDR3 region: CASSDETGTANTEAFF. The CDR3 DNA sequence: TGTGCCAGCAGTGATGAAACCGGGACAGCAAACACTGAAGCTTTCTTT.

Points on this clone: The same CDR3 arises from other DNA sequences in this sample as well. The V call is TRBV29-1, the J call TRBJ1-1; no clear D. V was pared by 4 bases and J by 1 base, with 4 bases between. This CDR3 region has 11 residues. The germline CDR1 and CDR2 sequences are SQVTM and ANQGSEA. The DNA for the CDR3 is TGCAGCGTTGGTAGGAACACTGAAGCTTTCTTT. Its translation is CSVGRNTEAFF.

The chain uses TRBV29-1 and TRBJ2-3; D uncertain. The germline V gene has CDR1 SQVTM and CDR2 ANQGSEA. CDR3 size: 15 residues. V lost 6 bases, J lost 5 bases, and 21 bases lay in between. The CDR3 sequence is CSVEASDVFVDTQYF. As DNA, the CDR3 is TGCAGCGTCGAGGCCTCGGACGTTTTTGTAGATACGCAGTATTTT.

This clone was observed once. The chain has TRBV30 and TRBJ1-2; possible D gene TRBD1, 6 bases. V lost 0 bases and J 0 bases, leaving 23 bases between the germline ends. CDR1 is GTSNPN and CDR2 is SVGIG in the germline V gene (reference sequence). This CDR3 contains 19 residues. CDR3 amino acids: CAWSVQQGLSGRANYGYTF. As DNA, the CDR3 is TGTGCCTGGAGTGTACAACAGGGACTAAGTGGCAGAGCTAACTATGGCTACACCTTC. The whole variable domain, remainder taken from reference TRBV30 and TRBJ1-2, is SQTIHQWPATLVQPVGSPLSLECTVEGTSNPNLYWYRQAAGRGLQLLFYSVGIGQISSEVPQNLSASRPQDRQFILSSKKLLLSDSGFYLCAWSVQQGLSGRANYGYTFGSGTRLTVV.

V is TRBV5-1 and J is TRBJ2-2; D is ambiguous. CDR1 is SGHRS and CDR2 is YFSETQ in the germline V gene. The CDR3 runs 12 residues. V lost 0 bases and J lost 6, with 3 bases in between. The CDR3 reads CASSLVPGELFF. As DNA, the CDR3 is TGCGCCAGCAGCTTGGTCCCCGGGGAGCTGTTTTTT.

The rearrangement links TRBV4-2 to TRBJ2-5; 11 nucleotides line up with TRBD2. This CDR3 comprises 16 residues. V lost 0 bases to trimming and J lost 3 bases; unmatched junction nucleotides: 3. Germline CDR1 and CDR2: LGHNA and YNFKEQ. The CDR3 bases are TGTGCCAGCAGCCAAGAAGTAGCGGGGGGGAAAGAGACCCAGTACTTC. Translating it yields CASSQEVAGGKETQYF.

The chain employs TRBV6-6 and TRBJ2-5; D not certain. Germline V gene lookup returns CDR1 MNHNY and CDR2 SVGAGI (reference sequence). This CDR3 contains 12 residues. V lost 2 bases and J lost 5, with 6 bases in between. The CDR3 region has the DNA TGTGCCAGCAGTTACCAAGGGGAGACCCAGTACTTC. This gives the protein CASSYQGETQYF.

This clone was found a few times. This chain connects TRBV4-2 to TRBJ2-1; D is possibly TRBD2 (6 bases). Germline lookup yields CDR1 LGHNA and CDR2 YNFKEQ. CDR3 length equals 12 residues. The V and J ends lost 8 bases and 6 bases respectively, with 11 bases between them. CDR3 sequence reads: CASRGLPNEQFF. The CDR3 DNA follows: TGTGCCAGCCGGGGGTTACCCAATGAGCAGTTCTTC.

This clone appeared a few times. This sample includes further DNA sequences coding for the same CDR3. V and J are TRBV30 and TRBJ1-5; D uncertain. The CDR3 spans 13 residues. V was clipped by 0 bases and J by 5 bases, with 8 bases between them. The germline V gene encodes CDR1 GTSNPN and CDR2 SVGIG (reference sequence). This CDR3 is CAWSVGGDQPQHF. The DNA of the CDR3 is TGTGCCTGGAGTGTTGGTGGGGATCAGCCCCAGCATTTT. Complete variable domain (other parts from reference TRBV30 and TRBJ1-5): SQTIHQWPATLVQPVGSPLSLECTVEGTSNPNLYWYRQAAGRGLQLLFYSVGIGQISSEVPQNLSASRPQDRQFILSSKKLLLSDSGFYLCAWSVGGDQPQHFGDGTRLSIL.

The sample holds a few counts of this clone. This rearrangement joins TRBV30 to TRBJ1-1; D not certain. The germline V gene encodes CDR1 GTSNPN and CDR2 SVGIG (reference sequence). The CDR3 spans 13 residues. Trimming stripped 3 bases from V and 4 bases from J, with 12 bases between. CDR3 nucleotides: TGTGCCTGGAGATCGGGGTTGGGCACTGAAGCTTTCTTT. It specifies CAWRSGLGTEAFF. The whole variable domain, filled in from reference TRBV30 and TRBJ1-1, reads SQTIHQWPATLVQPVGSPLSLECTVEGTSNPNLYWYRQAAGRGLQLLFYSVGIGQISSEVPQNLSASRPQDRQFILSSKKLLLSDSGFYLCAWRSGLGTEAFFGQGTRLTVV.